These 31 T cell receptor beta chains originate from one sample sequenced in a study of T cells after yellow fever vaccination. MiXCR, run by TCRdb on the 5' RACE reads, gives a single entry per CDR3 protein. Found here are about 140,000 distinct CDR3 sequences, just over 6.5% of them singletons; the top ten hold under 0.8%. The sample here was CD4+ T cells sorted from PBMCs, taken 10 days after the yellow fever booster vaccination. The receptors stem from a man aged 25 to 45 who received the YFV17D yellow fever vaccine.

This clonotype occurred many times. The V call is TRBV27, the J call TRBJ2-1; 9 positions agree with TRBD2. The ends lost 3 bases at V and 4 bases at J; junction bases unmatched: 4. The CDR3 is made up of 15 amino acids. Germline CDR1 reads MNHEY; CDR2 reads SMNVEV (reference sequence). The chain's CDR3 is CASSLETSGYNEQFF. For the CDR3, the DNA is TGTGCCAGCAGTTTGGAGACTAGCGGATACAATGAGCAGTTCTTC.

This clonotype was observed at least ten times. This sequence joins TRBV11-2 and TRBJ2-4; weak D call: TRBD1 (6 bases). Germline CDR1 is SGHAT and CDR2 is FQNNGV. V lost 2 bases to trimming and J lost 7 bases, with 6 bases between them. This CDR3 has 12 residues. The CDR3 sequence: CASSLQGNIQYF. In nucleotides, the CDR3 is TGTGCCAGCAGCTTACAGGGGAACATTCAGTACTTC.

CDR3 DNA: TGTGCCAGCAGTTTATCCGGGGAGTCTAATTCACCCCTCCACTTT. This gives the protein CASSLSGESNSPLHF. The genes are TRBV12-3 or TRBV12-4 and TRBJ1-6; D ambiguous. Trimming took off 2 bases at V and 6 bases at J, with 11 bases between the two ends. The CDR3 has 15 residues.

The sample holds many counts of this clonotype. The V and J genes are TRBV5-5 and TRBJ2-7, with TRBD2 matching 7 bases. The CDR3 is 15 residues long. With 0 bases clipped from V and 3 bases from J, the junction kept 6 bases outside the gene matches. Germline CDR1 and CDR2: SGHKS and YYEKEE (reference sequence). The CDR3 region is CASSLAGGRSYEQYF. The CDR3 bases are TGTGCCAGCAGCTTGGCTGGCGGGAGAAGCTACGAGCAGTACTTC.

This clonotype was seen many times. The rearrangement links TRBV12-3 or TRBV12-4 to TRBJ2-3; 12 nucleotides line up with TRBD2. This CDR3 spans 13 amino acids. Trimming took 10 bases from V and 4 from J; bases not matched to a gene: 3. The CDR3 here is CATSSGRADTQYF. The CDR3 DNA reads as TGTGCCACCTCTAGCGGGAGGGCAGATACGCAGTATTTT.

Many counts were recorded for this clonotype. The CDR3 loop is CATKGSLADTQYF. Here the CDR3 DNA reads TGTGCCACAAAAGGCAGCTTAGCAGATACGCAGTATTTT. This chain joins TRBV10-3 and TRBJ2-3, with D unclear. The CDR3 extends over 13 amino acids. With 10 bases removed from V and 4 bases from J, the gap between germline ends came to 15 bases. Per germline, CDR1 ENHRY and CDR2 SYGVKD.

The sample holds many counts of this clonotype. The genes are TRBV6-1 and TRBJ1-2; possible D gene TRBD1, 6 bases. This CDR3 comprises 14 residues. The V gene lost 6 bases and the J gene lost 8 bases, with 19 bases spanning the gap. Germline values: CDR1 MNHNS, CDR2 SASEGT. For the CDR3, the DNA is TGTGCCAGCAGGGATGGACAGCGTATCGGGGGCTACACCTTC. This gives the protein CASRDGQRIGGYTF.

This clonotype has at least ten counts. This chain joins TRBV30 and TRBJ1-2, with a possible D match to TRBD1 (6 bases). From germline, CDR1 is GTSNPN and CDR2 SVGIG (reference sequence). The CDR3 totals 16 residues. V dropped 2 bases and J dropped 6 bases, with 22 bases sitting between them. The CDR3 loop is CAWSSSQGRGRNGYTF. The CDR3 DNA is TGTGCCTGGAGTTCGAGCCAGGGGCGCGGGAGGAATGGCTACACCTTC.

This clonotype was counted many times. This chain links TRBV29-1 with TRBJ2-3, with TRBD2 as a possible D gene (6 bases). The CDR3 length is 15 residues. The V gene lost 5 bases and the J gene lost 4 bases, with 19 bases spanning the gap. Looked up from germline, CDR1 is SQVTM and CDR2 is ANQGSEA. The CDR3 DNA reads TGCAGCGTTCTGGTATTCGGGCGGAGGGCAGATACGCAGTATTTT. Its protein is CSVLVFGRRADTQYF.

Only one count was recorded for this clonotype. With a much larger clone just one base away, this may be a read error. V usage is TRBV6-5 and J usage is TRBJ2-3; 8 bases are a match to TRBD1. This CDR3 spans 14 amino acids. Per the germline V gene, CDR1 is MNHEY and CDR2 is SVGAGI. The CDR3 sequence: CASSYGTGTDMQYF. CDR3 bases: TGTGCCAGCAGTTACGGGACAGGCACAGATATGCAGTATTTT.

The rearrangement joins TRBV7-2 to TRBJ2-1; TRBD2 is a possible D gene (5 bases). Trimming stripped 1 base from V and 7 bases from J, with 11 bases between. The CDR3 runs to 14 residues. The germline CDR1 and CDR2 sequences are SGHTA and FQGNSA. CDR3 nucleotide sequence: TGTGCCAGCAGCTTAGGGGGAGCGGTGAATGAGCAGTTCTTC. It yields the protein CASSLGGAVNEQFF.

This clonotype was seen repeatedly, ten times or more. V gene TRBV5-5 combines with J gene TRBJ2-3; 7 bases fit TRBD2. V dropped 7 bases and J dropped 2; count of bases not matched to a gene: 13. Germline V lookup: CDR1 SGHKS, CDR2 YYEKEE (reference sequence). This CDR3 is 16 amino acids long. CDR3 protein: CASLGGGNGVTDTQYF. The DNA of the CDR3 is TGTGCCAGCTTAGGCGGGGGAAATGGGGTCACAGATACGCAGTATTTT.

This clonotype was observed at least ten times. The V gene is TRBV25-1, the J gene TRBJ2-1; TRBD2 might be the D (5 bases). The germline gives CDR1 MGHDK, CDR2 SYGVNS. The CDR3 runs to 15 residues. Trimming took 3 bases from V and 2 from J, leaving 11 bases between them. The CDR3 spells CASSDPSMAYNEQFF. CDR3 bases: TGTGCCAGCAGTGACCCTAGCATGGCCTACAATGAGCAGTTCTTC.

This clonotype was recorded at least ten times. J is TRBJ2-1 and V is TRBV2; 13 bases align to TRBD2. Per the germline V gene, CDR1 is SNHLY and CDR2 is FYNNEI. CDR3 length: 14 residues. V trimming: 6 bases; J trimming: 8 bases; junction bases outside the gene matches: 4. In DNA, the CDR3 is TGTGCCAGCAGGGGACTAGCGGGAACCGATGAGCAGTTCTTC. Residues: CASRGLAGTDEQFF.

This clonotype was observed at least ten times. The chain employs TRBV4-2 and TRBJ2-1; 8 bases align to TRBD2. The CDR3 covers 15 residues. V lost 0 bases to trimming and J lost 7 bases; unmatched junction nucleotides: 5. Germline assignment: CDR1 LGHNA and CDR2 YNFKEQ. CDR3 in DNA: TGTGCCAGCAGCCAAGAGGGCGGGGGGAGAAATGAGCAGTTCTTC. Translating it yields CASSQEGGGRNEQFF.

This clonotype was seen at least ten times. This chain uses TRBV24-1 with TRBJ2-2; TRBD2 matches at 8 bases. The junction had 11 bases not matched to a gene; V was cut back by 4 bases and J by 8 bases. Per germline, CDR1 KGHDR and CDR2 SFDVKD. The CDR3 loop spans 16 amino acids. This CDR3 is CATSDQSGRSWGELFF. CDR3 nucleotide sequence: TGTGCCACCAGTGACCAGAGCGGGAGAAGTTGGGGGGAGCTGTTTTTT.

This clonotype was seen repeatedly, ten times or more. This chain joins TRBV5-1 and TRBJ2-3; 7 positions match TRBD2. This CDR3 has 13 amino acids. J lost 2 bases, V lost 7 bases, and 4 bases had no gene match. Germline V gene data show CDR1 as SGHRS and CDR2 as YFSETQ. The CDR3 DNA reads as TGCGCCAGCTGGGGGGGAAACACAGATACGCAGTATTTT. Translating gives CASWGGNTDTQYF. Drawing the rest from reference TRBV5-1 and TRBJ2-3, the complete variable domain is KAGVTQTPRYLIKTRGQQVTLSCSPISGHRSVSWYQQTPGQGLQFLFEYFSETQRNKGNFPGRFSGRQFSNSRSEMNVSTLELGDSALYLCASWGGNTDTQYFGPGTRLTVL.

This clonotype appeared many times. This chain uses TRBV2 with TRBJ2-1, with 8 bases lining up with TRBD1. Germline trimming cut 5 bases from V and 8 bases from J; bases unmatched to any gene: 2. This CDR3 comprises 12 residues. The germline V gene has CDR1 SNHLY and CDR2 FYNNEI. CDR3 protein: CASSRTGYEQFF. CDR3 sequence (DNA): TGTGCCAGCAGTAGGACAGGGTATGAGCAGTTCTTC.

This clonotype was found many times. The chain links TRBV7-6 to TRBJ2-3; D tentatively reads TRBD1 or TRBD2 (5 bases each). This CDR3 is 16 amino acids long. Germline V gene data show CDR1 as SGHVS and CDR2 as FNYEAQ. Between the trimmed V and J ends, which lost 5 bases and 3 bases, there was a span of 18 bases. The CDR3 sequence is CASSLGDPRLTDTQYF. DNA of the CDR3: TGTGCCAGCAGCCTCGGGGACCCGAGGCTTACAGATACGCAGTATTTT.

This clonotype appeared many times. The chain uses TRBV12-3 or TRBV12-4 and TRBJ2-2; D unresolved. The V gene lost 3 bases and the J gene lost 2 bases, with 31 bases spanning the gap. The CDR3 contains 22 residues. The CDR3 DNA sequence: TGTGCCAGCAGTTTCTTAACTGTCCTAAATATTGGGCAAGGACGCAACACCGGGGAGCTGTTTTTT. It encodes CASSFLTVLNIGQGRNTGELFF.

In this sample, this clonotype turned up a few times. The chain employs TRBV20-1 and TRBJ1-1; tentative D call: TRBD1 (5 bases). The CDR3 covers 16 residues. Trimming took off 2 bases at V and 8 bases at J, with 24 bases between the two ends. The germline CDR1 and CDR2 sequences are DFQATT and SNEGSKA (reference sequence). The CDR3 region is CSARSTIARALGEAFF. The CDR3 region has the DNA TGCAGTGCTAGATCTACCATCGCCAGGGCGCTTGGAGAAGCTTTCTTT.

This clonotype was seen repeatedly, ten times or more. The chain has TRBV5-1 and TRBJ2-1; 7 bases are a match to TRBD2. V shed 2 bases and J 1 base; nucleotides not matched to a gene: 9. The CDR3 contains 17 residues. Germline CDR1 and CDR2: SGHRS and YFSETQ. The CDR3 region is CASSFRDYSNSYNEQFF. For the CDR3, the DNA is TGCGCCAGCAGCTTCCGGGACTACTCAAATTCCTACAATGAGCAGTTCTTC.

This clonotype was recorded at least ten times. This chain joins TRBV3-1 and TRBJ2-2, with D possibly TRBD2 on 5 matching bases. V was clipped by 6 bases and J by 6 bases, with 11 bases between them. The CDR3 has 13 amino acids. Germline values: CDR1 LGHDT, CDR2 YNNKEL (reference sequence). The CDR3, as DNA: TGTGCCAGCAGGACAAGAGGGCCCGGGGAGCTGTTTTTT. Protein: CASRTRGPGELFF.

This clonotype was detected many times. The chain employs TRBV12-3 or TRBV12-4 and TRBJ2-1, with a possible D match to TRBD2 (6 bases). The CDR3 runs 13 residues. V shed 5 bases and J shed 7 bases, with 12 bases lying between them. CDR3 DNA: TGTGCCAGCAGTCCCCCTCTAGCGAATGAGCAGTTCTTC. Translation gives CASSPPLANEQFF.

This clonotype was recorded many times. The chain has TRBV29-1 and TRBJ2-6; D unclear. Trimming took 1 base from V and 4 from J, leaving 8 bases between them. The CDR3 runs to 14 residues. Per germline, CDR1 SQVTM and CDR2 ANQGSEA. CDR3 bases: TGCAGCGTTGAAGGAGTTTGGGGGGCCAACGTCCTGACTTTC. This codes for CSVEGVWGANVLTF.

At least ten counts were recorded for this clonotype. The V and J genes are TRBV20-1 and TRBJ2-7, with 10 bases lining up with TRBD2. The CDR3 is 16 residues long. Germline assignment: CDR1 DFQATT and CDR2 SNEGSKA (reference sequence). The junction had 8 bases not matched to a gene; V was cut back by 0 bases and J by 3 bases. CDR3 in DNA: TGCAGTGCTAGAGACTCTTCAAGCGGGGGGGTCTACGAGCAGTACTTC. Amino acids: CSARDSSSGGVYEQYF.

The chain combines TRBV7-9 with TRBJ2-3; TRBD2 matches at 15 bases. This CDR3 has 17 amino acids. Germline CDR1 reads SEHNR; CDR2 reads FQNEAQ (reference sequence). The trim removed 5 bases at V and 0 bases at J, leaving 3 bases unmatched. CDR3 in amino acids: CASSGLAGGGSTDTQYF. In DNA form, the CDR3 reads TGTGCCAGCAGCGGACTAGCGGGAGGGGGTAGCACAGATACGCAGTATTTT.

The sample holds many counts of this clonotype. The CDR3 DNA reads TGTGCCAGCAGCTTCCTAGCGGGTTACAATGAGCAGTTCTTC. It yields the protein CASSFLAGYNEQFF. The chain couples TRBV11-2 to TRBJ2-1; 8 bases are a match to TRBD2. Looked up from germline, CDR1 is SGHAT and CDR2 is FQNNGV. V lost 3 bases, J lost 4 bases, and 2 bases stayed unmatched. The CDR3 runs to 14 residues.

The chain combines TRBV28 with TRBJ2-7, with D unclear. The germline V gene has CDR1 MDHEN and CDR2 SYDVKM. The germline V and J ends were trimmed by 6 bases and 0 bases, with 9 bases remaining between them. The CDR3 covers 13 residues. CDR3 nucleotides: TGTGCCAGCAGGACCCAGAGCTCCTACGAGCAGTACTTC. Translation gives CASRTQSSYEQYF.

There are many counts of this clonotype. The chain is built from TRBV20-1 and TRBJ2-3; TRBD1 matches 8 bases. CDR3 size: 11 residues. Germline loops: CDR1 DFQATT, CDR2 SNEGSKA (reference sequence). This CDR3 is CSRGRTDTQYF. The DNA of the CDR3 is TGCAGCAGGGGGCGCACAGATACGCAGTATTTT.

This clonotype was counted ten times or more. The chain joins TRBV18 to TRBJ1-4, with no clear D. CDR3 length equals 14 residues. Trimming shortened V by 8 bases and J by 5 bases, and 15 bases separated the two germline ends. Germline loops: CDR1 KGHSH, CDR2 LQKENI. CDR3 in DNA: TGTGCCAGCCATGCCGGGTTATCGAATGAAAAACTGTTTTTT. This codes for CASHAGLSNEKLFF.